The clone carrying this T cell receptor beta chain showed up many times. The sample originates from a study of neurological immune-mediated disorders. Germline V gene sequence: CDR1 LGHDT, CDR2 YNNKEL (reference sequence). The CDR3 is made up of 14 amino acids. The J segment lost 1 base and the V segment lost 4 bases, leaving 4 bases of the junction unmatched. The cDNA was synthesized by means of template-switch 5'RACE, which was carried out with 10-nucleotide random UMIs. The output of every sequencing run exceeded 170 million TCR-beta sequences, derived from 15-18 subjects. Using its own MiXCR run on the 5' RACE reads, TCRdb lists one record per CDR3 protein. The table shows about 79,000 distinct CDR3 sequences, with about 14% occurring only once. PBMCs stored at -80 C, 2 million in total, were the source of the unsorted libraries.

V is TRBV3-1 and J is TRBJ2-7; the match to TRBD1 covers 7 bases. The clonotype comes from a woman aged 45-65 years in good health. Sequenced material: PBMCs. CDR3 sequence reads: CASSRETGSYEQYF. In DNA form, the CDR3 reads TGTGCCAGCAGCCGAGAGACAGGGTCCTACGAGCAGTACTTC.